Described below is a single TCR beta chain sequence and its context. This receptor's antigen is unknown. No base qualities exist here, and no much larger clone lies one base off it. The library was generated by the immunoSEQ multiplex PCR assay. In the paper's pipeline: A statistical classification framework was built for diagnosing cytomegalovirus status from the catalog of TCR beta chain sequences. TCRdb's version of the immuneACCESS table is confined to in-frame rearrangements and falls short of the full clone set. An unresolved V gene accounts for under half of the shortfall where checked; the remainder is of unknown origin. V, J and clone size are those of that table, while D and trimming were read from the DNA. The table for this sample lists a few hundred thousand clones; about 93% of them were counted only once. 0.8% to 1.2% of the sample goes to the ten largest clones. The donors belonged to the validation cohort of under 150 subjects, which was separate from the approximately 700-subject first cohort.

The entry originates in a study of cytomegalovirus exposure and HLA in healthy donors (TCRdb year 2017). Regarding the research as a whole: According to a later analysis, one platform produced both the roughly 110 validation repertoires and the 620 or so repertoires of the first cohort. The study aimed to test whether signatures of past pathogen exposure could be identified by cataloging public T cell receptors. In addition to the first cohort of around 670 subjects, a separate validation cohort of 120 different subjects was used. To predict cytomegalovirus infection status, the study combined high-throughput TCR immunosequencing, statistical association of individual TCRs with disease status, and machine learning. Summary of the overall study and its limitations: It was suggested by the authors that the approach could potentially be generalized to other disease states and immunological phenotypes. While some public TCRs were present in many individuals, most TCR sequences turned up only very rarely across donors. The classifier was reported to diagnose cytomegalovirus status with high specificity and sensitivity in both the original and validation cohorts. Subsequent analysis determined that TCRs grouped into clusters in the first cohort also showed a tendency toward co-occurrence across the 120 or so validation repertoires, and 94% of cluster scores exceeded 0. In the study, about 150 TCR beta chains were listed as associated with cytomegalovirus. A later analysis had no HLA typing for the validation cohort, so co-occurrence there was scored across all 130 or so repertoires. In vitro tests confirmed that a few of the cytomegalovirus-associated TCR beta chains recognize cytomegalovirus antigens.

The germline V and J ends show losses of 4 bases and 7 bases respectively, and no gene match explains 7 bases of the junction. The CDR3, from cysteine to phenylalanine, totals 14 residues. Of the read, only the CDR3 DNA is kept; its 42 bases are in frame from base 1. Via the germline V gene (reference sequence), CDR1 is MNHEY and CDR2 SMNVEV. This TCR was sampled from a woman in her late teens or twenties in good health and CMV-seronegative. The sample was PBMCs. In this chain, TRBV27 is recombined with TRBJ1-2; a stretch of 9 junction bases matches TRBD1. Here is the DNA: TGTGCCAGCAGTTATTTGGGGACAGGGATTGGCTACACCTTC. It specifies CASSYLGTGIGYTF.